This is a list of T cell receptor beta chains from one sample in a study of blood T cell repertoires in COVID-19. Assay: immunoSEQ multiplex PCR; the TCRdb copy retains only in-frame clones and omits some. The table includes roughly 180,000 clones, about nine tenths detected once. Source material: peripheral blood. These receptors originate from a man in his 70s with active or convalescent COVID-19. Each CDR3 is given with its conserved first and last residue.

j_call	v_call	cdr3_aa
TRBJ2-3	TRBV28	CASSLRGTGVPDTQYF
TRBJ1-2	TRBV5-6	CASSLIQGAHGYTF
TRBJ2-7	TRBV25-1	CASSEGRDWYEQYF
TRBJ2-1	TRBV3-1/TRBV3-2	CASSLGTGHTGRPNEQFF
TRBJ2-3	TRBV2	CASSLAGTASTDTQYF
TRBJ1-6	TRBV18	CASSPRQGENSPLHF
TRBJ2-1	TRBV28	CASSPPQQPGEQFF
TRBJ1-5	TRBV6-6	CASRRDRGWGPDQPQHF
TRBJ1-4	TRBV6-1	CASSDRTGDEKLFF
TRBJ1-2	TRBV5-1	CASGLGGRNYGYTF
TRBJ2-3	TRBV5-8	CASSPGLHRADTQYF
TRBJ2-6	TRBV28	CASSLPPGQGSSGANVLTF
TRBJ1-4	TRBV2	CASARDRVSEKLFF
TRBJ1-1	TRBV18	CASSSTGGGGVMNTEAFF
TRBJ1-5	TRBV30	CAWAPGTGGGQPQHF
TRBJ2-7	TRBV3-1/TRBV3-2	CASSLSGTSAHEQYF
TRBJ2-1	TRBV10-3	CAISDRSSHNEQFF
TRBJ2-1	TRBV28	CASRKRGTGKNYNEQFF
TRBJ2-7	TRBV5-1	CASSLRTGGYEQYF
TRBJ2-5	TRBV18	CASSQQIGETQYF
TRBJ1-4	TRBV30	CAWIEPESEKLFF
TRBJ2-3	TRBV18	CASSPPLGTSTDTQYF
TRBJ1-4	TRBV25-1	CASSGQGGNEKLFF
TRBJ1-6	TRBV6-1	CASSEQGGGNSPLHF
TRBJ2-3	TRBV6-2/TRBV6-3	CASSYVLSTDTQYF
TRBJ1-1	TRBV21-1	CASSKKRLGLQVEAFF
TRBJ1-3	TRBV9	CASSARGQGTIRSGNTIYF
TRBJ1-2	TRBV7-2	CASSRSRQNGYTF
TRBJ2-3	TRBV29-1	CSVNSGSGDTQYF
TRBJ2-7	TRBV7-2	CASSLGGTSGRCDF
TRBJ2-3	TRBV5-1	CASSLGTSGSRARVDTQYF
TRBJ2-4	TRBV29-1	CSVEAFGNIQYF